This TCR beta chain was sequenced during a study of shared clonotypes between healthy human individuals. Germline CDR1 is SGHDT and CDR2 is YYEEEE. V lost 0 bases to trimming and J lost 0 bases, with 10 bases between them. This CDR3 is 15 amino acids long. Several immunoSEQ plates received, in even portions, the genomic DNA of each subset. Original methodology: ImmunoSEQ supplied junction-only sequences lacking quality scores, so filtering was different. Clones were read by immunoSEQ multiplex PCR, and TCRdb kept only the in-frame ones, dropping some. The DNA gave D and trimming, while V, J and clone size come from that table. The sample contains over a million clones, roughly 96% of which appear only once.

The chain is built from TRBV5-6 and TRBJ2-7; D assignment may be TRBD1 or TRBD2 (6 bases each). Input material: naive CD4+ T cells sorted from blood. Subset noted: CD45RA+ positively selected. This receptor was obtained from a man aged 25-40 years in good health. CDR3 sequence (DNA): TGTGCCAGCAGCTTGGAGGGGGGAGGCTCCTACGAGCAGTACTTC. Its translation: CASSLEGGGSYEQYF.